This T cell receptor beta chain was captured in a study of neurological immune-mediated disorders. With 10-nucleotide random UMIs included, cDNA was synthesized by 5'RACE. Using its own MiXCR run on the 5' RACE reads, TCRdb lists one record per CDR3 protein. The table records around 71,000 distinct CDR3 sequences, roughly an eighth of them present only once. The time point here: longitudinal time-point 1 (baseline). The CDR3 is made up of 13 amino acids. Germline lookup yields CDR1 SGHKS and CDR2 YYEKEE (reference sequence). V lost 2 bases and J 3 bases, leaving 6 bases between the germline ends. There are many counts of this clonotype.

The specimen sequenced was PBMCs. The sequence derives from a female donor with HTLV-1-associated myelopathy (HAM/TSP). The chain combines TRBV5-5 with TRBJ2-1; D is uncertain. The CDR3 coding sequence is TGTGCCAGCAGCTTCTGGGGCTACAATGAGCAGTTCTTC. Its translation is CASSFWGYNEQFF. The entire variable domain, with the rest obtained from reference TRBV5-5 and TRBJ2-1, is as follows: DAGVTQSPTHLIKTRGQQVTLRCSPISGHKSVSWYQQVLGQGPQFIFQYYEKEERGRGNFPDRFSARQFPNYSSELNVNALLLGDSALYLCASSFWGYNEQFFGPGTRLTVL.